Described below is a single T cell receptor (beta chain) sequence and its context. Its matching antigen is unknown. The CDR3 length is 21 residues. Trimming cost V 6 bases and J 3 bases, with 36 bases left between them. CDR1 and CDR2 (germline): SNHLY, FYNNEI. This entry belongs to a study of OX40 agonist ivuxolimab in advanced cancers. Sequencing was performed with immunoSEQ multiplex PCR; in TCRdb, only in-frame clones are kept and a portion is missing. The sample includes approximately 100,000 clones, 90% to 95% seen only once; the top ten take about 0.31%. General study results and limits: Fewer expanded clones were found on average in CD4+ than in CD8+ T cells.

The source material was CD4+ or CD8+ T cells sorted from blood, sampled in a trial of the OX40 agonist ivuxolimab. This TCR was sampled from an adult with an advanced solid tumor such as melanoma, head and neck, liver or kidney cancer. The chain recombines TRBV2 with TRBJ2-7; possibly TRBD2 for D (6 bases). CDR3 residues: CASRPGSPGVLASRKNYEQYF. CDR3 coding DNA: TGTGCCAGCAGGCCAGGGAGCCCGGGAGTCCTAGCTAGCAGAAAAAACTACGAGCAGTACTTC. Full variable domain (remainder filled in from reference TRBV2 and TRBJ2-7): EPEVTQTPSHQVTQMGQEVILRCVPISNHLYFYWYRQILGQKVEFLVSFYNNEISEKSEIFDDQFSVERPDGSNFTLKIRSTKLEDSAMYFCASRPGSPGVLASRKNYEQYFGPGTRLTVT.